This T cell receptor beta chain comes out of a study of CD8+ T cells in alopecia areata. Study-wide results and caveats: In scalp, tofacitinib significantly decreased clonality and expanded CD8+ clones among the top 100.

Stated treatment: oral pan-JAK inhibitor, 5-10 mg twice daily. In each case, RNA was isolated and then reverse transcribed into cDNA as the sequencing template. Sequencing used immunoSEQ multiplex PCR; TCRdb keeps in-frame clones, though not all of them. Of 100,000 to 130,000 clones in the sample, roughly 84% are singletons; the top ten hold 20% to 25%. Notes on this clone: The antigen is undetermined.

The CDR3 contains 14 residues. The V gene's germline CDR1 is SGHDT and CDR2 YYEEEE. Trimming removed 3 bases from V and 3 bases from J, with 13 bases in between. J is TRBJ2-7 and V is TRBV5-6; D possibly corresponds to TRBD1 (7 bases). The material sequenced was CD8+ T cells sorted from blood, taken at week 24, from a patient treated with tofacitinib. This receptor was taken from a human donor with alopecia areata. The CDR3: CASSSGDRDYEQYF. CDR3 coding DNA: TGTGCCAGCAGCTCGGGGGACAGAGACTACGAGCAGTACTTC. The variable domain in full, with the rest retrieved from reference TRBV5-6 and TRBJ2-7, is DAGVTQSPTHLIKTRGQQVTLRCSPKSGHDTVSWYQQALGQGPQFIFQYYEEEERQRGNFPDRFSGHQFPNYSSELNVNALLLGDSALYLCASSSGDRDYEQYFGPGTRLTVT.